Described below is a single T cell receptor beta chain sequence and its context. Data came from immunoSEQ multiplex PCR; TCRdb stores just in-frame clones and leaves some out. Of 45,000 to 60,000 clones in the sample, roughly 89% were seen once. The record originates from a study of T cell changes during pregnancy in multiple sclerosis. V shed 8 bases, J shed 5 bases, and the junction held 2 bases outside the gene matches. The CDR3 extends over 13 amino acids. Germline V gene sequence: CDR1 LNHDA, CDR2 SQIVND (reference sequence). The sequence derives from a female donor with multiple sclerosis, enrolled in a pregnancy study. The starting material was peripheral blood, obtained in the first trimester of pregnancy. This chain links TRBV19 with TRBJ1-4; 10 nucleotides match TRBD1. The chain's CDR3 is CASWDRGNEKLFF. The CDR3 nucleotides are TGTGCCAGTTGGGACAGGGGAAATGAAAAACTGTTTTTT. The complete variable domain, with remaining parts taken from reference TRBV19 and TRBJ1-4, reads DGGITQSPKYLFRKEGQNVTLSCEQNLNHDAMYWYRQDPGQGLRLIYYSQIVNDFQKGDIAEGYSVSREKKESFPLTVTSAQKNPTAFYLCASWDRGNEKLFFGSGTQLSVL.